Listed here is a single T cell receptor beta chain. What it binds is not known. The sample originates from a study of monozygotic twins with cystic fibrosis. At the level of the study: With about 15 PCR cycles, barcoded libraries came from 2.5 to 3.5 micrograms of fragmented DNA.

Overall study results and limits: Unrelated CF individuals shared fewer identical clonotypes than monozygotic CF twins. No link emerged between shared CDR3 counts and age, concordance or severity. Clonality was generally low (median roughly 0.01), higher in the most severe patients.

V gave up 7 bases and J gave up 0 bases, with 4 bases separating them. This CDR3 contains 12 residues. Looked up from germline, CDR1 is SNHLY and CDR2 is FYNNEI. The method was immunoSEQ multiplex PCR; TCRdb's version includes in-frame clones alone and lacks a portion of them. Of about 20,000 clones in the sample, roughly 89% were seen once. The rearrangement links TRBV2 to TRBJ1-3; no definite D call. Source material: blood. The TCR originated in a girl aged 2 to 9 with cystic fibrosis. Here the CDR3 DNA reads TGTGCCAGCACGCTCTCTGGAAACACCATATATTTT. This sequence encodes CASTLSGNTIYF.